The clone carrying this T cell receptor (beta chain) was detected many times. Profiled with immunoSEQ multiplex PCR; TCRdb holds only in-frame clones, not every one. The repertoire holds 430,000 or so clones, with about 90% as singletons. This sample was included in a study of blood T cell repertoires in COVID-19. The sequenced material came from peripheral blood. This receptor was taken from a young man with COVID-19, enrolled during active disease.

CDR3 residues: CASSPHEILSYNEQFF. The CDR3 coding sequence is TGTGCCAGCAGCCCCCACGAGATTCTCTCCTACAATGAGCAGTTCTTC. V and J are TRBV7-8 and TRBJ2-1; D gene unclear. The CDR3 covers 16 residues. Trimming pared 5 bases from V and 0 bases from J, leaving 14 bases between. Germline V gives CDR1 SGHVS, CDR2 FQNEAQ.